This TCR beta chain was captured in a study of PD-L1 blockade in urothelial cancer. The overall study: Study patients had been treated with 0 to 3 previous chemotherapy regimens. Blood yielded a median of about 140,000 T cells per sample.

Synthetically made TCR analog templates were put into each PCR as spikes. Generated by immunoSEQ multiplex PCR, the TCRdb table keeps only in-frame clones and is missing some. The profile shows 87,000 or so clones, roughly 89% of them singletons. As for time point: pretreatment peripheral blood. The CDR3 is 14 residues long. The V and J ends lost 4 bases and 1 base respectively, with 10 bases between them. Germline lookup yields CDR1 LNHDA and CDR2 SQIVND (reference sequence). This TCR was recovered from a man aged 55 to 70 with urothelial cancer. Here the sequenced sample was PBMCs, taken around atezolizumab (anti-PD-L1) treatment. The chain links TRBV19 to TRBJ1-2; the D gene is possibly TRBD1 (6 bases). The CDR3 sequence is CASSKGQINYGYTF. CDR3 DNA sequence: TGTGCCAGTAGTAAAGGACAGATTAACTATGGCTACACCTTC.